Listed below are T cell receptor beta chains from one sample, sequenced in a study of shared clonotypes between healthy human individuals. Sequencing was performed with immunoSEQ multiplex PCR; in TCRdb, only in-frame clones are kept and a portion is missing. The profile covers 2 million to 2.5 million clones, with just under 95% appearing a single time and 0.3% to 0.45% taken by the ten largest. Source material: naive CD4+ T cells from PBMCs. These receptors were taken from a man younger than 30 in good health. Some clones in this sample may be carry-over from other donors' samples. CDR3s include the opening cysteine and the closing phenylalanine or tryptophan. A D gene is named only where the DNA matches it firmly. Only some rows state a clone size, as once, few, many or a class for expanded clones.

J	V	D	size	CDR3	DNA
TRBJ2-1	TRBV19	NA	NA	CASSMLAGYNEQFF	TGTGCCAGTAGTATGCTTGCGGGCTACAATGAGCAGTTCTTC
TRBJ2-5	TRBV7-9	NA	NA	CASSRAYAETQYF	TGTGCCAGCAGCAGGGCCTACGCTGAGACCCAGTACTTC
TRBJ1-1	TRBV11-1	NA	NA	CASSSPLSGTENTEAFF	TGTGCCAGCAGCTCCCCCCTGTCCGGGACCGAGAACACTGAAGCTTTCTTT
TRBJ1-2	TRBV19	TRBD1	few	CASRQTGRSYGYTF	TGTGCCAGTAGACAGACAGGGCGATCCTATGGCTACACCTTC
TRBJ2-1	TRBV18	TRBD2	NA	CASSPGPGLGEGRHNEQFF	TGTGCCAGCTCACCAGGGCCGGGATTGGGGGAGGGCCGCCACAATGAGCAGTTCTTC
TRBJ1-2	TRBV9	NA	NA	CASSVVRGYGYTF	TGTGCCAGCAGCGTGGTCAGAGGCTATGGCTACACCTTC
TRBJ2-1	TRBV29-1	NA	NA	CSAPRAGSHNEQFF	TGCAGCGCTCCTAGGGCAGGGTCCCACAATGAGCAGTTCTTC
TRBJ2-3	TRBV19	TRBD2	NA	CASQQLAGGLKDTQYF	TGTGCCAGTCAACAGCTAGCGGGAGGGTTAAAAGATACGCAGTATTTT
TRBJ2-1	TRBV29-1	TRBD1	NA	CSVGRDRDYNEQFF	TGCAGCGTAGGTCGGGACAGAGATTACAATGAGCAGTTCTTC
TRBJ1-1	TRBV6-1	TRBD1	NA	CASSSRGQTEAFF	TGTGCCAGCAGTTCCAGGGGGCAGACTGAAGCTTTCTTT
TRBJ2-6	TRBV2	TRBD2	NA	CASNGGGEFGAPSVLTF	TGTGCCAGCAACGGGGGAGGGGAATTTGGGGCCCCCAGCGTCCTGACTTTC
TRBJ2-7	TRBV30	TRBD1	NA	CAWSIEEGAGRNTYEQYF	TGTGCCTGGAGTATAGAAGAGGGGGCAGGTCGAAACACCTACGAGCAGTACTTC
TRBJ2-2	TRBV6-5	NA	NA	CASSGYFTNTGELFF	TGTGCCAGCAGTGGCTACTTTACGAACACCGGGGAGCTGTTTTTT
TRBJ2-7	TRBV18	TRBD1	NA	CASSPLTGGWSEQYF	TGTGCCAGCTCACCCTTGACAGGGGGATGGTCCGAGCAGTACTTC
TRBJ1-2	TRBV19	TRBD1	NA	CASSPGAGGLYGYTF	TGTGCCAGTAGTCCCGGGGCAGGGGGACTCTATGGCTACACCTTC
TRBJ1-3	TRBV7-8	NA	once	CASSLGANSGNTIYF	TGTGCCAGCAGCTTGGGGGCGAACTCTGGAAACACCATATATTTT
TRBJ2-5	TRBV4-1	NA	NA	CASSQGVAQETQYF	TGCGCCAGCAGCCAAGGGGTGGCCCAAGAGACCCAGTACTTC
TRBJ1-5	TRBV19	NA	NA	CASSMGGGHQPQHF	TGTGCCAGTAGTATGGGGGGGGGCCATCAGCCCCAGCATTTT
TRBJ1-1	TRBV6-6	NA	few	CASRARTEAFF	TGTGCCAGCAGGGCGAGAACTGAAGCTTTCTTT
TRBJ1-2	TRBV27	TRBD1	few	CASSQTGVDYGYTF	TGTGCCAGCAGCCAGACAGGGGTGGACTATGGCTACACCTTC
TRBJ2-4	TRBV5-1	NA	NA	CASSTEGSGIQYF	TGCGCCAGCAGCACGGAGGGGTCCGGCATTCAGTACTTC
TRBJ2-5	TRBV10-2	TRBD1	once	CATQGTGRETQYF	TGCGCCACACAGGGGACAGGGCGGGAGACCCAGTACTTC
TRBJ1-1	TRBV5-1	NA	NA	CASRVTGSGTEAFF	TGCGCCAGCCGAGTTACAGGGAGTGGCACTGAAGCTTTCTTT
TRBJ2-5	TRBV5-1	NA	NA	CASSLADVETQYF	TGCGCCAGCAGCTTGGCAGACGTAGAGACCCAGTACTTC
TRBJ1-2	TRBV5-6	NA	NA	CASSISRRGYTF	TGTGCCAGCAGCATATCCCGAAGGGGCTACACCTTC
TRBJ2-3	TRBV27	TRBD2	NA	CASSLGAGDTDTQYF	TGTGCCAGCAGTTTAGGAGCGGGAGACACAGATACGCAGTATTTT
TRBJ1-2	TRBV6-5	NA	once	CASSSEGGYTF	TGTGCCAGCAGTTCCGAAGGAGGCTACACCTTC
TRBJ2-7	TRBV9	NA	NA	CASSVGPPQLPPEQYF	TGTGCCAGCAGCGTAGGCCCCCCTCAACTACCTCCGGAGCAGTACTTC
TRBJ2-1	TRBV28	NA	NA	CASSLVGDPQYEQFF	TGTGCCAGCAGTTTAGTCGGTGACCCACAATATGAGCAGTTCTTC
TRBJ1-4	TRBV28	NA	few	CASTTFREKLFF	TGTGCCAGCACCACATTCAGGGAAAAACTGTTTTTT
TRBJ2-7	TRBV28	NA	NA	CASSLITYEQYF	TGTGCCAGCAGTTTAATTACCTACGAGCAGTACTTC
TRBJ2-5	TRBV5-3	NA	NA	CARSLYTPGRQETQYF	TGTGCCAGAAGTTTATACACCCCGGGACGGCAAGAGACCCAGTACTTC
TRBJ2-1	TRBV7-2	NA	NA	CASSHGLAEQFF	TGTGCCAGCAGCCATGGGCTAGCGGAGCAGTTCTTC
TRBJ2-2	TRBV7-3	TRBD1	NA	CASSSQGDRAGELFF	TGTGCCAGCAGCTCACAGGGGGATCGGGCCGGGGAGCTGTTTTTT
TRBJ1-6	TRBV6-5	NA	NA	CASSPMSSYNSPLHF	TGTGCCAGCAGCCCCATGAGCTCCTATAATTCACCCCTCCACTTT
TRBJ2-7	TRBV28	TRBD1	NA	CAMGTGGHEQYF	TGTGCCATGGGGACAGGGGGACACGAGCAGTACTTC
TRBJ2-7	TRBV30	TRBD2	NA	CAGGRNSYEQYF	TGTGCCGGCGGGAGAAACTCCTACGAGCAGTACTTC
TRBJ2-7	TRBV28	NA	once	CASVTPGRVQYEQYF	TGTGCCAGCGTTACCCCGGGACGCGTCCAATACGAGCAGTACTTC
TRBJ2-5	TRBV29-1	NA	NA	CSVGSGSETQYF	TGCAGCGTGGGGAGCGGTTCCGAGACCCAGTACTTC
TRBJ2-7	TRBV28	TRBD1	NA	CASSSFGWGQRSYEQYF	TGTGCCAGCAGTTCCTTCGGTTGGGGACAGAGGTCCTACGAGCAGTACTTC
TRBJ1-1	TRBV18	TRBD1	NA	CASSSGQVSTEAFF	TGTGCCAGCTCATCGGGACAGGTGAGCACTGAAGCTTTCTTT